The 14 T cell receptor beta chains below all came from one sample that was sequenced in a study of T cell repertoires in ileal Crohn's disease. Clones were sequenced by immunoSEQ multiplex PCR, and TCRdb holds only the in-frame ones, with some missing. This table has 3,500 to 4,500 clones, 85% appearing once. Stated time point: neoterminal ileum biopsy at postoperative endoscopy, about 6 months after surgery. Sequenced: ileal tissue. The receptors shown here come from an adult with Crohn's disease.

In its sample, this clone was seen a few times. CDR3 sequence: CASSDSANTEAFF. In DNA, the CDR3 is TGTGCCAGCAGTGACTCGGCGAACACTGAAGCTTTCTTT. V is TRBV6-4 and J is TRBJ1-1; no reliable D call. The germline gives CDR1 MRHNA, CDR2 SNTAGT. This CDR3 contains 13 residues. Trimming cost V 0 bases and J 1 base, with 3 bases left between them.

This clone has only a few counts. Different DNA sequences within this sample yield the same CDR3. In DNA form, the CDR3 reads TGCGCCAGCAGCCCGCCGACAGGCACTGAAGCTTTCTTT. It translates to CASSPPTGTEAFF. The chain couples TRBV4-1 to TRBJ1-1; possible D gene TRBD1, 6 bases. Germline V gives CDR1 MGHRA, CDR2 YSYEKL. V shed 4 bases and J shed 4 bases, with 10 bases lying between them. The CDR3 has 13 residues.

The chain employs TRBV6-6 and TRBJ2-1; tentative D call: TRBD2 (6 bases). V lost 6 bases and J lost 9, with 18 bases in between. Germline CDR1 and CDR2: MNHNY and SVGAGI (reference sequence). The CDR3 is 14 residues long. CDR3 coding DNA: TGTGCCAGCAGCAAGCATACGGGACTTTTTGAGCAGTTCTTC. Amino acids: CASSKHTGLFEQFF.

This chain joins TRBV29-1 and TRBJ1-2; 8 positions agree with TRBD1. Looked up from germline, CDR1 is SQVTM and CDR2 is ANQGSEA. This CDR3 spans 13 amino acids. The V segment lost 6 bases and the J segment 3 bases; nucleotides outside the gene matches: 6. CDR3 sequence reads: CSVNRGFDYGYTF. CDR3 in DNA: TGCAGCGTCAACAGGGGGTTTGACTATGGCTACACCTTC.

V is TRBV7-2 and J is TRBJ1-5; TRBD1 matches at 9 bases. Germline-derived CDR1 and CDR2 are SGHTA and FQGNSA. The CDR3 length is 16 residues. J was trimmed by 2 bases and V by 5 bases; bases with no gene match: 7. In DNA form, the CDR3 reads TGTGCCAGCAGCCCAGGGACAGGGATGGGCAATCAGCCCCAGCATTTT. Protein: CASSPGTGMGNQPQHF.

The chain uses TRBV19 and TRBJ1-2, with D perhaps matching TRBD1 (6 bases). V was cut by 9 bases and J by 0 bases, with 14 bases left in between. The CDR3 contains 14 residues. Germline V CDR1 and CDR2: LNHDA, SQIVND (reference sequence). CDR3 DNA sequence: TGTGCCAGCCGACAGGCCATAGCTAACTATGGCTACACCTTC. This encodes CASRQAIANYGYTF.

J is TRBJ1-2 and V is TRBV28, with D maybe TRBD1 (6 bases). Germline CDR1 and CDR2: MDHEN and SYDVKM. The V end was cut by 6 bases, the J end by 5 bases, with 13 bases between. The CDR3 totals 13 residues. The CDR3 coding sequence is TGTGCCAGCAGCCATGACAGGATTTATGGCTACACCTTC. Translated, it gives CASSHDRIYGYTF.

This clone was observed a single time. This sequence joins TRBV5-6 and TRBJ2-5; no firm D call. Looked up from germline, CDR1 is SGHDT and CDR2 is YYEEEE. The V end was cut by 1 base, the J end by 1 base, with 14 bases between. This CDR3 spans 16 amino acids. Here the CDR3 reads CASSLFPTDSQETQYF. The CDR3 nucleotides read TGTGCCAGCAGCTTGTTTCCAACTGACTCCCAAGAGACCCAGTACTTC.

The V call is TRBV7-8, the J call TRBJ1-4; no firm D call. The CDR3 is 15 amino acids. The V and J ends lost 5 bases and 8 bases respectively, with 18 bases between them. Germline CDR1 reads SGHVS; CDR2 reads FQNEAQ. The CDR3 loop reads CASSPDSGLGEKLFF. In DNA, the CDR3 is TGTGCCAGCAGCCCCGACTCGGGGTTGGGCGAAAAACTGTTTTTT.

The chain employs TRBV6-5 and TRBJ2-7, with D perhaps matching TRBD1 (6 bases). The germline V and J ends were trimmed by 6 bases and 4 bases, with 10 bases remaining between them. The CDR3 loop spans 12 amino acids. Germline V CDR1 and CDR2: MNHEY, SVGAGI. The CDR3 sequence: CASSLTGYEQYF. In DNA form, the CDR3 reads TGTGCCAGCAGCCTAACAGGGTACGAGCAGTACTTC.

This chain's CDR3 is CASSLVRGGTSYTF. The CDR3 region has the DNA TGTGCCAGCAGCTTAGTAAGGGGGGGGACGAGCTACACCTTC. This sequence joins TRBV7-2 and TRBJ1-2; TRBD1 is a possible D gene (6 bases). V lost 1 base and J 9 bases, leaving 15 bases between the germline ends. This CDR3 is 14 amino acids long. From germline, CDR1 is SGHTA and CDR2 FQGNSA.

The J gene is TRBJ1-2, the V gene TRBV6-4; 9 bases are shared with TRBD1. J lost 4 bases, V lost 4 bases, and 7 bases had no gene match. CDR3 length equals 15 residues. Germline assignment: CDR1 MRHNA and CDR2 SNTAGT. CDR3 protein: CASSATGTGLYGYTF. In nucleotides, the CDR3 is TGTGCCAGCAGTGCAACCGGGACAGGGCTCTATGGCTACACCTTC.

The gene calls are TRBV6-5 and TRBJ2-1; 8 bases fit TRBD1. Germline CDR1 reads MNHEY; CDR2 reads SVGAGI. This CDR3 spans 14 amino acids. Trimming at V came to 7 bases and at J to 6 bases, leaving 8 bases not matched to a gene. The CDR3 coding sequence is TGTGCCAGCACACGCGGACAGGGTTCCAATGAGCAGTTCTTC. It translates to CASTRGQGSNEQFF.

This rearrangement joins TRBV14 to TRBJ1-2; 8 bases are a match to TRBD1. The germline CDR1 and CDR2 sequences are SGHDN and FVKESK. The length of the CDR3 is 13 residues. V lost 5 bases to trimming and J lost 7 bases; unmatched junction nucleotides: 6. CDR3 DNA: TGTGCCAGCAGCTGGACAGGGACGGGTGGCTACACCTTC. As protein: CASSWTGTGGYTF.